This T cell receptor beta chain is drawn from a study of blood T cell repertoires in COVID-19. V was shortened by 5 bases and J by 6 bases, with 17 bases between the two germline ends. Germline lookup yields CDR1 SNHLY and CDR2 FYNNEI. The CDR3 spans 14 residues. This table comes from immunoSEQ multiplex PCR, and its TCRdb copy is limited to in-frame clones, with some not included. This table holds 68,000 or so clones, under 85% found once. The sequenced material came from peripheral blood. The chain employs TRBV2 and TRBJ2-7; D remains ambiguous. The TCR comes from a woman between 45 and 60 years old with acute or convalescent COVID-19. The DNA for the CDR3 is TGTGCCAGCAGTTCTAATACGGAGAAGGCCGAGCAGTACTTC. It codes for CASSSNTEKAEQYF.